This is a list of T cell receptor beta chains from one sample in a study of blood T cell repertoires in COVID-19. Using immunoSEQ multiplex PCR, the repertoire was profiled, and TCRdb retains in-frame clones only, with some absent. The sample has 250,000 to 300,000 clones; roughly nine tenths are singletons. Specimen: peripheral blood. These receptors all come from a woman in her 30s with COVID-19, enrolled during active disease. The CDR3 runs from the conserved cysteine through the conserved F or W. D genes are given only for firm matches. Not all rows give a size; the values are once, few, many and, for expanded clones, a class.

cdr3_nt cdr3_aa v_call d_call clone_size j_call
TGTGCCAGCTCAACGCGGAATCAGCCCCAGCATTTT CASSTRNQPQHF TRBV18 . . TRBJ1-5
TGTGCCAGCAGCCAAGATATCAGGTACGAGCAGTACTTC CASSQDIRYEQYF TRBV3-1/TRBV3-2 . . TRBJ2-7
TGTGCCAGCAGCCTACCCGGGGGAGAAGCTTTCTTT CASSLPGGEAFF TRBV28 . . TRBJ1-1
TGCAGCGTTGCGTCTCCTCCTCAAGAGACCCAGTACTTC CSVASPPQETQYF TRBV29-1 . . TRBJ2-5
TGCGCCAGCACCCCGAATGAAAAACTGTTTTTT CASTPNEKLFF TRBV5-1 . . TRBJ1-4
TGTGCCAGCACCCGAGGGTTGGGGGGGGCCAGCACAGATACGCAGTATTTT CASTRGLGGASTDTQYF TRBV7-9 . . TRBJ2-3
TGTGCCAGCAGTTTATCGGTGAGGGGAGGCTATGGCTACACCTTC CASSLSVRGGYGYTF TRBV27 . once TRBJ1-2
TGTGCCAGCAGCCAAGACCCGACAGGGTATGAGCAGTACTTC CASSQDPTGYEQYF TRBV3-1/TRBV3-2 TRBD1 . TRBJ2-7
TGTGCCAGCAGTTTACCCCACCGGAATTCACCCCTCCACTTT CASSLPHRNSPLHF TRBV28 . . TRBJ1-6
TGTGCCAGCAGCTCGAGCGGGGGTGGCTACGAGCAGTACTTC CASSSSGGGYEQYF TRBV11-2 TRBD2 . TRBJ2-7
TGTGCCAGCAGCCTCCGGACAGCTCCCTACGAGCAGTACTTC CASSLRTAPYEQYF TRBV3-1/TRBV3-2 . . TRBJ2-7
TGTGCCAGCTCACCTGGACTAGCGGGGGGCCTCAATGAGCAGTTCTTC CASSPGLAGGLNEQFF TRBV18 TRBD2 . TRBJ2-1
TGTGCCAGCAAGCTGCAGGGGTATTACCAAGAGACCCAGTACTTC CASKLQGYYQETQYF TRBV2 . . TRBJ2-5
TGTGCCAGCAGTGGGTCGTGGGGGGTGAACACTGAAGCTTTCTTT CASSGSWGVNTEAFF TRBV2 . few TRBJ1-1
TGTGCCAGCAGTTTATTGTGGGGGGTTGGCTACACCTTC CASSLLWGVGYTF TRBV12-3/TRBV12-4 . . TRBJ1-2
TGCGCCAGCAGCTTGGGCGAGTTGAATGAGCAGTTCTTC CASSLGELNEQFF TRBV5-1 . once TRBJ2-1
TGCGCCAGCAGCTTGATGCCGGGACAGGAATATGGCTACACCTTC CASSLMPGQEYGYTF TRBV5-1 TRBD1 . TRBJ1-2
TGTGCCAGCAGTGAAGGGGCCCCTGTTAACTATGGCTACACCTTC CASSEGAPVNYGYTF TRBV2 . . TRBJ1-2
TGTGCCAGCAGCTTAGACACAAACACCGGGGAGCTGTTTTTT CASSLDTNTGELFF TRBV7-9 . . TRBJ2-2
TGTGCCAGCAGTTCCCGGGGGGGGCTGAACGAGCAGTACTTC CASSSRGGLNEQYF TRBV27 TRBD2 . TRBJ2-7
TGTGCCAGCAGTCCTGGGGGCGGAGGTGGCTACACCTTC CASSPGGGGGYTF TRBV6-1 . . TRBJ1-2
TGTGCCAGCAGCTTAGTATCGGCTGGGGGCAGTTGGAATGAGCAGTTCTTC CASSLVSAGGSWNEQFF TRBV7-8 . once TRBJ2-1
TGTGCCAGCAGAGTAGCGGGGACAGATACGCAGTATTTT CASRVAGTDTQYF TRBV9 TRBD2 . TRBJ2-3
TGTGCCAGCAGCTTAGCCGCTGGTGGTGGACTAGCGGTGACAGATACGCAGTATTTT CASSLAAGGGLAVTDTQYF TRBV7-6 TRBD2 . TRBJ2-3
TGCAGCGTCTCTATCACAGGGGGCAACAGCAATCAGCCCCAGCATTTT CSVSITGGNSNQPQHF TRBV29-1 TRBD1 . TRBJ1-5
TGTGCCAGCAGTTATCAAGACAGGGGGGGCTACACCTTC CASSYQDRGGYTF TRBV6-5 TRBD1 once TRBJ1-2
TGTGCCACCTCGGGGGGCCCCACAGATACGCAGTATTTT CATSGGPTDTQYF TRBV24-1 . . TRBJ2-3
TGTGCCAGTAGTGGGACAGCGTCCCCAGGCGAGCAGTACTTC CASSGTASPGEQYF TRBV19 TRBD1 . TRBJ2-7
TGTGCCAGCAGCCAAGCCGGGACTCGGCTTGTTAATTCACCCCTCCACTTT CASSQAGTRLVNSPLHF TRBV3-1/TRBV3-2 . few TRBJ1-6
TGCGCCAGCAGCTTACAGGGAGAAGAGACCCAGTACTTC CASSLQGEETQYF TRBV5-1 . . TRBJ2-5
TGCGCCAGCAGCTTGGCGACTAGCGGGGGGGATACGCAGTATTTT CASSLATSGGDTQYF TRBV5-1 TRBD2 . TRBJ2-3
TGCGCCAGCAACGGGGGGAACGGAAACACTGAAGCTTTCTTT CASNGGNGNTEAFF TRBV10-1 . . TRBJ1-1
TGTGCCAGCAGCTCACCCGATTACAGGGGACGACGACTGACTGAAGCTTTCTTT CASSSPDYRGRRLTEAFF TRBV5-5 TRBD1 . TRBJ1-1
TGTGCCAGCGGGGGGAACACCATATATTTT CASGGNTIYF TRBV11-2 . few TRBJ1-3
TGCAGCGTTGATGGGGACAGGGTGTATGAGCAGTTCTTC CSVDGDRVYEQFF TRBV29-1 TRBD1 few TRBJ2-1
TGTGCCAGCAGCCCCCTTGGCCCAGAGGCTTCACCCCTCCACTTT CASSPLGPEASPLHF TRBV6-5 . . TRBJ1-6
TGTGCCAGCAGCTTGGCAGGGGATTGGTACGAGCAGTACTTC CASSLAGDWYEQYF TRBV5-4 . . TRBJ2-7
TGTGCCAGCAGTCTCATCCCGCAGTATAGCAATCAGCCCCAGCATTTT CASSLIPQYSNQPQHF TRBV2 . . TRBJ1-5
TGCAGCGTTGAATATCAGGGGGCCCTATCTGGCTACACCTTC CSVEYQGALSGYTF TRBV29-1 TRBD1 . TRBJ1-2
TGTGCCAGCAGCCAAGTACCAGGGAACACTGAAGCTTTCTTT CASSQVPGNTEAFF TRBV3-1/TRBV3-2 . . TRBJ1-1
TGTGCCAGCAAGGTTGGGAGGGAGACCCAGTACTTC CASKVGRETQYF TRBV2 . . TRBJ2-5
TGTGCCAGCAGCCGATGGGACAGTACGCGGCCCCAGCATTTT CASSRWDSTRPQHF TRBV7-9 TRBD1 . TRBJ1-5
TGTGCCAGCAGCCCCAAAAGACAGGGTGGGGAGACCCAGTACTTC CASSPKRQGGETQYF TRBV5-4 TRBD1 . TRBJ2-5
TGTGCCACCAGCAGGAAGACAGGGGCCGGGGAGCTGTTTTTT CATSRKTGAGELFF TRBV15 TRBD1 . TRBJ2-2
TGTGCCAGCACGATAAGCCGGGACAGCATCTATGGCTACACCTTC CASTISRDSIYGYTF TRBV6-4 TRBD1 . TRBJ1-2
TGCGCCAGCACCCCAAGTGGAATCGTCCAGGCCGGGGAGCTGTTTTTT CASTPSGIVQAGELFF TRBV4-1 . . TRBJ2-2
TGTGCCAGCAGTGGGACAGGGGGTCAGCCCCAGCATTTT CASSGTGGQPQHF TRBV12-3/TRBV12-4 TRBD1 . TRBJ1-5
TGTGCCAGCAGCGTAGACGGGACACTCCTCTACGAGCAGTACTTC CASSVDGTLLYEQYF TRBV9 . . TRBJ2-7
TGCGCCAGCAGCTTGAGGGGGCAGAACACTGAAGCTTTCTTT CASSLRGQNTEAFF TRBV5-1 TRBD1 . TRBJ1-1
TGTGCCAGCAGTTTATCGGCAGGGGGTGTAACTGAAGCTTTCTTT CASSLSAGGVTEAFF TRBV27 TRBD1 . TRBJ1-1
TGTGCCAGTAGTATAGATCCCGCCGGACAGGCCGCTCACTTT CASSIDPAGQAAHF TRBV19 TRBD1 . TRBJ1-6
TGCGCCAGCAGCCAAGACATACGGGGGGGCCTGGTTACGCAGTATTTT CASSQDIRGGLVTQYF TRBV4-1 TRBD2 . TRBJ2-3
TGTGCCAGCAGCTTATACGGGACAGGGGGGGAATTGAACACTGAAGCTTTCTTT CASSLYGTGGELNTEAFF TRBV7-8 TRBD1 . TRBJ1-1
TGTGCCAGCTCACCACCGTTAGCGGGGGGACCTTACAATGAGCAGTTCTTC CASSPPLAGGPYNEQFF TRBV18 TRBD2 . TRBJ2-1
TGCGCCAGCAGCCAAAGGCTAGCGGGGGGGCCCGGAGGGGAGCTGTTTTTT CASSQRLAGGPGGELFF TRBV4-1 TRBD2 . TRBJ2-2
TGTGCCAGCAGTTTCATACGGCAGGAGGCAGTTTTC CASSFIRQEAVF TRBV12-3/TRBV12-4 . . TRBJ2-7
TGCGCCAGCAGCCCGGACAGGCTTAACTATGGCTACACCTTC CASSPDRLNYGYTF TRBV5-1 TRBD1 . TRBJ1-2
TGTGCCAGCAGTTACTCGTGGGCTAGCCCCACAGATACGCAGTATTTT CASSYSWASPTDTQYF TRBV6-2/TRBV6-3 . once TRBJ2-3
TGTGCCAGCAGCTTACCCCGTGACAATGAGCAGTTCTTC CASSLPRDNEQFF TRBV7-9 . . TRBJ2-1
TGTGCCAGCAGTCCGACTACCCTAGAGACCCAGTACTTC CASSPTTLETQYF TRBV5-4 . . TRBJ2-5